The entry that follows covers one T cell receptor (beta chain) sequence. Its matching antigen is unknown. FACS enriched CD8+ TEMRA cells, while bulk CD8+ and CD4+ were negatively isolated. The data stem from a study of CD8 T cells in Susac syndrome. Findings and limits, study-wide: The study recognized that the number of individuals in its TCR sequencing and HLA analysis was relatively small.

The CDR3 has 13 residues. V lost 5 bases, J lost 6 bases, and 13 bases lay in between. RNA in amounts of 0.5 to 1 ug was reverse transcribed with random hexamers. The method of amplification for TCR beta CDR3 was immunoSEQ multiplex PCR, covering 54 Vbeta and 13 Jbeta. TCRdb ran MiXCR on the immunoSEQ multiplex PCR reads and lists one entry per CDR3 protein. The sample gives around 280,000 distinct CDR3 sequences, about 90% of which show up once; approximately 0.065% is in the top ten. The sequenced sample consisted of CD4+ T cells from PBMCs. The receptor comes from a human donor with multiple sclerosis. The rearrangement links TRBV12-3 or TRBV12-4 to TRBJ2-5, with D possibly being TRBD1 (6 bases). The DNA for the CDR3 is TGTGCCAGCAGTACAGGGTATGGGAAGACCCAGTACTTC. Its translation: CASSTGYGKTQYF.